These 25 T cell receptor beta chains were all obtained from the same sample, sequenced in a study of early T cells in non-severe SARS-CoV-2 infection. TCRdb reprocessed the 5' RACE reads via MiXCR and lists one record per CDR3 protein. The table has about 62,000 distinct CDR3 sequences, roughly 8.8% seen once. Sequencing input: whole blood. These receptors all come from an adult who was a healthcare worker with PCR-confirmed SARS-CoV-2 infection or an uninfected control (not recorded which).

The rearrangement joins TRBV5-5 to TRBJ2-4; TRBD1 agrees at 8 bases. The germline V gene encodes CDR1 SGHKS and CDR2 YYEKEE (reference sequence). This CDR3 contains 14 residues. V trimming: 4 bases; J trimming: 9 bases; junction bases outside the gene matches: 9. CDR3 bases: TGTGCCAGCAGCCGGACAGGGTTTGAGGCCATTCAGTACTTC. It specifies CASSRTGFEAIQYF. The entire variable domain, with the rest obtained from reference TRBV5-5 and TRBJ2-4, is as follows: DAGVTQSPTHLIKTRGQQVTLRCSPISGHKSVSWYQQVLGQGPQFIFQYYEKEERGRGNFPDRFSARQFPNYSSELNVNALLLGDSALYLCASSRTGFEAIQYFGAGTRLSVL.

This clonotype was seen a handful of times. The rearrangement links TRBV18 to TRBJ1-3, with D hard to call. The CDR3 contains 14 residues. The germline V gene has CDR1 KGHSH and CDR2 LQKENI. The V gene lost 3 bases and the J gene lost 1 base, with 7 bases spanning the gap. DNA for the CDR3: TGTGCCAGCTCACCGCCCGCTTCTGGAAACACCATATATTTT. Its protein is CASSPPASGNTIYF.

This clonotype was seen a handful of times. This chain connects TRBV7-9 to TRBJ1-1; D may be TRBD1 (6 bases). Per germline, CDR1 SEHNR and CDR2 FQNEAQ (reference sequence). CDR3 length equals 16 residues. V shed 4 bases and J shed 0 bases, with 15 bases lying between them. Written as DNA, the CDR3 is TGTGCCAGCAGCTCAGGGGTCGGGGAAATGAACACTGAAGCTTTCTTT. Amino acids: CASSSGVGEMNTEAFF.

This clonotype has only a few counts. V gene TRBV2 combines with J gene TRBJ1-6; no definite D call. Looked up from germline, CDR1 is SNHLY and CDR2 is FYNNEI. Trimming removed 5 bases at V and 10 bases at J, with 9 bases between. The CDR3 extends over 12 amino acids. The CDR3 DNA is TGTGCCAGCAGTCCTCCCTCCTCACCCCTCCACTTT. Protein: CASSPPSSPLHF. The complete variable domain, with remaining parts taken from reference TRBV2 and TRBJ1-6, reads EPEVTQTPSHQVTQMGQEVILRCVPISNHLYFYWYRQILGQKVEFLVSFYNNEISEKSEIFDDQFSVERPDGSNFTLKIRSTKLEDSAMYFCASSPPSSPLHFGNGTRLTVT.

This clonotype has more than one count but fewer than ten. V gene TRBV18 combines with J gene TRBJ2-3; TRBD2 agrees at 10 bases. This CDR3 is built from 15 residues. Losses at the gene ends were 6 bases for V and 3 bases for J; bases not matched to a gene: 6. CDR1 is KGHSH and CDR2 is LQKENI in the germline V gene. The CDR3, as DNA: TGTGCCAGCTCTGCCGCTAGCGGGGGTACAGATACGCAGTATTTT. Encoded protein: CASSAASGGTDTQYF. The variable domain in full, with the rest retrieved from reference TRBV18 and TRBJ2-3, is NAGVMQNPRHLVRRRGQEARLRCSPMKGHSHVYWYRQLPEEGLKFMVYLQKENIIDESGMPKERFSAEFPKEGPSILRIQQVVRGDSAAYFCASSAASGGTDTQYFGPGTRLTVL.

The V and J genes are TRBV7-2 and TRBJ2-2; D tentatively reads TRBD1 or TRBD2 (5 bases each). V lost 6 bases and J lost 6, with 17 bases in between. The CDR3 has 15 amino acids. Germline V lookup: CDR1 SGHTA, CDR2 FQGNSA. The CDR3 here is CASRGDRVLAGELFF. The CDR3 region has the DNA TGTGCCAGCAGAGGGGACCGTGTGTTAGCCGGGGAGCTGTTTTTT.

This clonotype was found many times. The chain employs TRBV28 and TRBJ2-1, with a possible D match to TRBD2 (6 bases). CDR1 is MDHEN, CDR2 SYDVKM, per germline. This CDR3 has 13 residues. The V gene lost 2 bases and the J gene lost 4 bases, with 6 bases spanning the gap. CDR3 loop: CASSLGGYNEQFF. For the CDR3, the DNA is TGTGCCAGCAGTTTAGGAGGGTACAATGAGCAGTTCTTC.

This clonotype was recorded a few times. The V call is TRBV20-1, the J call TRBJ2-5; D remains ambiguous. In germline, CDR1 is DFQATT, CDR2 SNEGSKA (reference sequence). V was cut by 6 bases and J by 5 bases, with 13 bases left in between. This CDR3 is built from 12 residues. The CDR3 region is CSATELGETQYF. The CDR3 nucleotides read TGCAGTGCGACTGAACTGGGTGAGACCCAGTACTTC.

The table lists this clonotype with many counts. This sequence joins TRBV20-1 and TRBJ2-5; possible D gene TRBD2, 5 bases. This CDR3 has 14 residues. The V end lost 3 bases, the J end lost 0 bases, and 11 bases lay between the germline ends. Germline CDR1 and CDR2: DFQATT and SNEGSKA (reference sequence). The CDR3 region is CSARHGLDQETQYF. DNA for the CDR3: TGCAGTGCTAGGCATGGACTTGACCAAGAGACCCAGTACTTC.

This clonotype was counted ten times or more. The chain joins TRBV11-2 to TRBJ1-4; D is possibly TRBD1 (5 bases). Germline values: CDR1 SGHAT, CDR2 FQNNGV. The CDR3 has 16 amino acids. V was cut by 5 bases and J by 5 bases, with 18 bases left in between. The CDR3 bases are TGTGCCAGCAGCCCTTCCCCAAGGGGAGTAAATGAAAAACTGTTTTTT. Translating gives CASSPSPRGVNEKLFF.

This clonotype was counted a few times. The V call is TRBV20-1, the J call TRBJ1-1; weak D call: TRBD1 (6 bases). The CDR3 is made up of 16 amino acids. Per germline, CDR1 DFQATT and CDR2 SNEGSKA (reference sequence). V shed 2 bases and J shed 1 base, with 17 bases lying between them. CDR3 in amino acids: CSARTHDGQWNTEAFF. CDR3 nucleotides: TGCAGTGCTAGAACCCATGACGGACAGTGGAACACTGAAGCTTTCTTT.

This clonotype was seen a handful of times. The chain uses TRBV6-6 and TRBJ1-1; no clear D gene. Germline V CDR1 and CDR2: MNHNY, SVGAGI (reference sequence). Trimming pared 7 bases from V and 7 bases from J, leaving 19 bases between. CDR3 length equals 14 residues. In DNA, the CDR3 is TGTGCCAGCAAGGACCATGGCAGCGTCTATGAAGCTTTCTTT. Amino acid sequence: CASKDHGSVYEAFF.

CDR3 loop: CASSHPTLAEAFF. CDR3 DNA sequence: TGTGCCAGCAGTCATCCGACGTTGGCTGAAGCTTTCTTT. The chain uses TRBV12-3 or TRBV12-4 and TRBJ1-1; D uncertain. The germline V and J ends were trimmed by 5 bases and 6 bases, with 13 bases remaining between them. The CDR3 extends over 13 amino acids.

DNA of the CDR3: TGTGCCATCAGTGAGTTGGAGGGTTTCATGGGCGAGCAGTACGTC. Protein sequence: CAISELEGFMGEQYV. The V call is TRBV10-3, the J call TRBJ2-7; the D gene is possibly TRBD2 (6 bases). This CDR3 is built from 15 residues. Germline loops: CDR1 ENHRY, CDR2 SYGVKD. V was trimmed by 1 base and J by 6 bases, leaving 16 bases between them.

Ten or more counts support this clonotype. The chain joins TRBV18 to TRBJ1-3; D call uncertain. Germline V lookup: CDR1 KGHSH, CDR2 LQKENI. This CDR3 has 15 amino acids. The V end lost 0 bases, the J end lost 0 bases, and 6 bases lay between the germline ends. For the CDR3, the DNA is TGTGCCAGCTCACCACCGGGGTTCTCTGGAAACACCATATATTTT. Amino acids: CASSPPGFSGNTIYF.

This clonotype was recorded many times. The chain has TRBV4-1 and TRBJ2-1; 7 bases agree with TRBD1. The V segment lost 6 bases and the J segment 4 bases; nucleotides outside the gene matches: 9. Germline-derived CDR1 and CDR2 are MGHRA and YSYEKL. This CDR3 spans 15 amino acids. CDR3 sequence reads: CASSFRGQSYNEQFF. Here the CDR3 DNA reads TGCGCCAGCAGTTTCAGGGGACAGTCTTACAATGAGCAGTTCTTC.

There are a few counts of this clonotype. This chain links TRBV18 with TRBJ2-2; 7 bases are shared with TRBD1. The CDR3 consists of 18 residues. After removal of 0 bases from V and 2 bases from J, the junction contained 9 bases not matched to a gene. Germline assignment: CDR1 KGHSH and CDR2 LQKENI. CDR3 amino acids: CASSPPGIGTVNTGELFF. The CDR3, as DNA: TGTGCCAGCTCACCACCAGGAATAGGGACAGTTAACACCGGGGAGCTGTTTTTT.

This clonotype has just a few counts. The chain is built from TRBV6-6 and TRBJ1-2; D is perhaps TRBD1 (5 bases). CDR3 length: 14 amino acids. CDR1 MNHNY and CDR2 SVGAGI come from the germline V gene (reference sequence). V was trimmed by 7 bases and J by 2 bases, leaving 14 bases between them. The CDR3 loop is CASNYDRLNYGYTF. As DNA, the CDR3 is TGTGCCAGCAACTATGACAGACTCAACTATGGCTACACCTTC.

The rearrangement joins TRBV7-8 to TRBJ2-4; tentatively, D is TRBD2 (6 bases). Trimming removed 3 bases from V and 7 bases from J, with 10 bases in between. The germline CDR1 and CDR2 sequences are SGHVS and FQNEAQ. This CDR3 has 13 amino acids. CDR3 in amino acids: CASSFGEENIQYF. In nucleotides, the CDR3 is TGTGCCAGCAGCTTTGGGGAGGAGAACATTCAGTACTTC.

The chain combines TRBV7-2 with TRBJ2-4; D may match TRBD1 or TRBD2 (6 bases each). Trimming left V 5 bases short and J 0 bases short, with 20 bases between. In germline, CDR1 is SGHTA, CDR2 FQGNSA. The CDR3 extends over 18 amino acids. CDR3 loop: CASSPRRGAYTAKNIQYF. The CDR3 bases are TGTGCCAGCAGCCCTCGTAGGGGGGCCTATACAGCCAAAAACATTCAGTACTTC.

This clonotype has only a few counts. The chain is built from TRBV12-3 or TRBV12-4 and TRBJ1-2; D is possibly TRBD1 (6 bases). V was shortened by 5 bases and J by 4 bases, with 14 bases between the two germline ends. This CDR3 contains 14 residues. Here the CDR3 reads CASSSGGEGYGYTF. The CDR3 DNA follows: TGTGCCAGCAGTAGCGGGGGCGAGGGCTATGGCTACACCTTC.

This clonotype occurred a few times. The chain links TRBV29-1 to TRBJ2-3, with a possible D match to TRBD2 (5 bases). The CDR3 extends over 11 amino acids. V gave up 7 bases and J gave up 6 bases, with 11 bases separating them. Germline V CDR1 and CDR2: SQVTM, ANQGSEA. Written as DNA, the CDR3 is TGCAGCGCGAAGACGGGGGATACGCAGTATTTT. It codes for CSAKTGDTQYF.

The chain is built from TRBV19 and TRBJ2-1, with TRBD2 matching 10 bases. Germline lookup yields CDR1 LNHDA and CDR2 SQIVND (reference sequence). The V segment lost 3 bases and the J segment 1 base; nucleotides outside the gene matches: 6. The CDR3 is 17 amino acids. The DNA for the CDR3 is TGTGCCAGTAGTATGTTAGCGGGGGGCCAATCCTACAATGAGCAGTTCTTC. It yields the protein CASSMLAGGQSYNEQFF.

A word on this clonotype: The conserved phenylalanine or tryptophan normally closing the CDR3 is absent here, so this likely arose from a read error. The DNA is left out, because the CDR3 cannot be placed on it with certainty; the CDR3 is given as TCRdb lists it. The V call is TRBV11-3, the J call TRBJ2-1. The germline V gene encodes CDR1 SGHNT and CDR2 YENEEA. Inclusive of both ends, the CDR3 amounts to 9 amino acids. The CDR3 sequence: CASSLDRGR.

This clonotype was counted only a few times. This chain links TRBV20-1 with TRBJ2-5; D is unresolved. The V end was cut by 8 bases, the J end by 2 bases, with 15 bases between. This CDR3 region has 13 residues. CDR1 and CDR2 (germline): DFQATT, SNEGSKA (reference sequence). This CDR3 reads CSSAAPPQETQYF. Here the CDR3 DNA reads TGCAGTTCCGCGGCGCCCCCGCAAGAGACCCAGTACTTC.